This T cell receptor beta chain came from a study of shared T cell receptors in the human thymus. The assay was immunoSEQ multiplex PCR, and TCRdb's table has in-frame clones only and misses some. The repertoire holds 700,000 to 750,000 clones, approximately 83% seen once, with 0.008% to 0.011% in the top ten. The germline V gene has CDR1 SGDLS and CDR2 YYNGEE. The CDR3 consists of 14 residues. V gave up 0 bases and J gave up 6 bases, with 9 bases separating them. The same data also contributed to another study, on human thymus T cells.

V gene TRBV9 combines with J gene TRBJ1-4; weak D call: TRBD1 (6 bases). This clonotype was sampled from a girl less than two years old with a congenital heart defect. The sequenced material came from thymocytes. CDR3 nucleotide sequence: TGTGCCAGCAGCGTAGAAGCAGGGGATGAAAAACTGTTTTTT. This codes for CASSVEAGDEKLFF.